The T cell receptor (beta chain) under discussion was sequenced for a study of blood T cell repertoires in COVID-19. Study-level information: T cells, B-cell-depleted T cells, or PBMCs supplied cDNA or gDNA.

Source study methods: Reference gene primer amplification gave estimated nucleated cell counts. The protocol was immunoSEQ multiplex PCR, while the TCRdb copy is restricted to in-frame clones and leaves out a portion. Clone size and V and J calls were adopted from that table, with D and trimming inferred from the DNA. The data show 150,000 or so clones, approximately 92% seen once. Germline V lookup: CDR1 GTSNPN, CDR2 SVGIG (reference sequence). Trimming took off 4 bases at V and 1 base at J, with 12 bases between the two ends. This CDR3 has 14 residues. This receptor was taken from a woman aged 40 to 50 with acute or convalescent COVID-19. The rearrangement joins TRBV30 to TRBJ2-3, with D possibly being TRBD1 (6 bases). The sample comprised peripheral blood. CDR3 DNA sequence: TGTGCCTGGACCGACAGGTACGGCACAGATACGCAGTATTTT. Translation gives CAWTDRYGTDTQYF.